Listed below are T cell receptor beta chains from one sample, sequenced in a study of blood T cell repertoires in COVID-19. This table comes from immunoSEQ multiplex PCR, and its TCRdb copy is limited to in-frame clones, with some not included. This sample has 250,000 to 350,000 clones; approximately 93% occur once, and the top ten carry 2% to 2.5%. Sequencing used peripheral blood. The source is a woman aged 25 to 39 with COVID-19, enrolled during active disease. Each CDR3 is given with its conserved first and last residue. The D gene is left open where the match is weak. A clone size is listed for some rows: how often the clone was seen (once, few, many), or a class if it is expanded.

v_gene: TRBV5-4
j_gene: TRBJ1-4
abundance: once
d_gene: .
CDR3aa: CASSDSGAGKLFF
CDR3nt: TGTGCCAGCAGTGATTCAGGGGCCGGAAAACTGTTTTTT

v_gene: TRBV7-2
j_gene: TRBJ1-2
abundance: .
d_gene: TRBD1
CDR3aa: CASSLPGQGVSNGYTF
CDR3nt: TGTGCCAGCAGCTTGCCGGGACAGGGGGTTAGTAATGGCTACACCTTC

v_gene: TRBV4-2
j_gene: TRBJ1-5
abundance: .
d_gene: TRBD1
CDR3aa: CASSQNRGQPQHF
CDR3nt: TGTGCCAGCAGCCAGAACAGGGGACAGCCCCAGCATTTT

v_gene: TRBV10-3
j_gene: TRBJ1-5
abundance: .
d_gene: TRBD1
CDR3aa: CAIRDRDEQPQHF
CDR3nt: TGTGCCATCAGGGACAGGGACGAGCAGCCCCAGCATTTT

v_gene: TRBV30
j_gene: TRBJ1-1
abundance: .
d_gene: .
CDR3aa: CAWDYRVKNTEAFF
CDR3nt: TGTGCCTGGGATTACAGGGTAAAAAACACTGAAGCTTTCTTT

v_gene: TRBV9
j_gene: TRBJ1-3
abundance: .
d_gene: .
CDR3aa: CASSVGAAAGNTIYF
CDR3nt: TGTGCCAGCAGCGTAGGGGCAGCCGCTGGAAACACCATATATTTT

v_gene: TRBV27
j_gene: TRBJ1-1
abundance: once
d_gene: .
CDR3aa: CASSPRGQNTEAFF
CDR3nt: TGTGCCAGCAGTCCACGGGGACAGAACACTGAAGCTTTCTTT

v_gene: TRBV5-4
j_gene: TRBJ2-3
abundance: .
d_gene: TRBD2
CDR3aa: CASSLGLAGGQYTQYF
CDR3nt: TGTGCCAGCAGCTTGGGGCTAGCGGGAGGCCAGTATACGCAGTATTTT

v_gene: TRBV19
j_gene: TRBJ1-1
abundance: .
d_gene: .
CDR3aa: CASSQPGIEAFF
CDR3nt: TGTGCCAGTAGTCAGCCAGGGATTGAAGCTTTCTTT

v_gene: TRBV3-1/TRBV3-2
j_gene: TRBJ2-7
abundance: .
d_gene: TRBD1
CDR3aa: CASSRDREGAYEQYF
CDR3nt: TGTGCCAGCAGCCGAGACAGGGAAGGGGCCTACGAGCAGTACTTC